The present T cell receptor (beta chain) was sequenced within a study of Graves' ophthalmopathy and Graves' hyperthyroidism (dated by TCRdb to 2016 to 2018). Background for the entire study: A patient counted as having stable hyperthyroidism if there was no progression to ophthalmopathy within 18 months of follow-up. The study used TCR beta repertoire signatures to distinguish Graves' ophthalmopathy from Graves' hyperthyroidism and to predict progression to ophthalmopathy. In total, approximately 140 blood samples were TCR-sequenced: some 40 ophthalmopathy, some 72 hyperthyroidism and some 17 hyperthyroidism-to-ophthalmopathy patients. A discovery set of 95 to 100 patients (approximately 42 ophthalmopathy, under 65 stable hyperthyroidism) was enrolled to explore V-J signatures distinguishing ophthalmopathy from hyperthyroidism. For independent validation, a separate cohort was made up of some 19 hyperthyroidism patients plus 17 patients who later progressed from hyperthyroidism to ophthalmopathy. In about six hyperthyroidism patients, the T-cell repertoire of thyroid tissue was compared with the T-cell repertoire of blood. After sampling, hyperthyroidism patients received methimazole starting at 30 mg daily, and ophthalmopathy patients received high-dose intravenous methylprednisolone. What the work shows at the level of the full study, not this receptor alone: In cross-validation, the 13-signature model distinguished ophthalmopathy from stable hyperthyroidism with just over 85% sensitivity and over 81% specificity, while in the test set the corresponding values were approximately 79% and 70%. In validation, the model predicted ophthalmopathy progression with more than 55% sensitivity and roughly 72% specificity; roughly 11 predicted patients were CT-confirmed with GO in a median of 6.5 months. No statistical method was used to set the sample size in advance, and the investigators knew which group each participant was assigned to. Most of the expanded thyroid clonotypes with a frequency above 0.001 were also detected in blood, and it was suggested that the thyroid immune response may be reflected by blood repertoires.

For repertoire sequencing, TCR beta CDR3 regions were amplified from RNA transcripts. The first round was an RT-PCR using HTBI primers with the Qiagen OneStep RT-PCR kit, and this first round was followed by a second-round multiplex PCR, then size selection and purification. Libraries were sequenced on an Illumina HiSeq2000 using paired-end 100 bp reads. Processing in the source paper ran as follows. SOAPnuke was used for read processing, and reads with adapters, uncalled bases, a mean Phred below 15, or no exact constant-primer or identifier match were discarded. COPE v1.2.5 was used to merge high-quality paired reads. Each unique nucleotide sequence was defined as a clonotype, and clonotypes were aligned to IMGT TRB V, D and J references with MiTCR v1.1. The analysis was limited to V-J combinations with a frequency above 0.0001, which together covered 99.2% of repertoires. For each V-J combination, a TCR clonal expansion and chaos score was defined as F50 clonal expansion divided by the chaos observed in the TCRdist matrix. Welch's t-statistics and random forest were used to narrow the features down to approximately 13 V-J combinations, which were then fed into a naive Bayes classifier. The similarity between thyroid and blood repertoires was quantified using the Morisita-Horn index. TCRdb trimmed the raw reads at Q25, called clones with MiXCR and kept productive beta chains. Merged by CDR3 protein, the rows form single entries marked with the most common genes and DNA. These V and J calls are TCRdb output, not the study's own analysis. The sample yields over a million distinct CDR3 sequences; about two fifths were counted once. Of the sample, roughly 11% falls within the top ten clones.

Concerning this clonotype: Its target antigen remains unknown. Per-base qualities were not stored, and no clone one base away is much larger.

Patients with hyperthyroidism were aged 18 to 65 years, had been newly diagnosed, and had a disease duration of less than 2 months. Patients with other autoimmune diseases, uncontrolled infections, pregnancy or lactation were excluded from the study. Diagnosis was based on clinical symptoms, serum thyroxine, TRAb, thyroid ultrasound and orbital computed tomography. Total RNA was extracted using Trizol reagent, and RNA quality was checked on an Agilent 2100 Bioanalyzer. The CDR3 covers 13 residues, taking in both the cysteine and the phenylalanine. The read is trimmed to its CDR3 DNA, 39 bases read in frame from base 1. V is reduced by 2 bases and J by 6 bases, leaving a spacing of 11 bases between them. Looking up the germline V gene (reference sequence) yields CDR1 LGHDT and CDR2 YNNKEL.

Sequencing was done on a sample of peripheral blood or thyroid tissue (not recorded which). This TCR came from an adult man with Graves' hyperthyroidism. This sequence uses TRBV3-1 and TRBJ2-7, with the identity of the D gene unclear. The DNA is TGTGCCAGCAGCCAATGGTTTGCGTTCGAGCAGTACTTC. Its translation reads: CASSQWFAFEQYF.